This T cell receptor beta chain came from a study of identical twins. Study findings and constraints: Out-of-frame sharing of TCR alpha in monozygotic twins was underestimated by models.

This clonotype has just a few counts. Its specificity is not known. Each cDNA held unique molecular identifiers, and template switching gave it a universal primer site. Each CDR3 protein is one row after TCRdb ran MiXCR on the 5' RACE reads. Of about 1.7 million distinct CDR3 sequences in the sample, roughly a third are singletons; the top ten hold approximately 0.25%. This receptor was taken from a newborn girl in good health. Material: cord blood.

In nucleotides, the CDR3 is TGTGCCATCAGTGACGGACCCACCTACGAGCAGTACTTC. Its translation is CAISDGPTYEQYF. The gene calls are TRBV10-3 and TRBJ2-7; no reliable D call. The ends were cut back, 3 bases at V and 2 bases at J, with 8 bases in the middle. The CDR3 sequence is 13 residues long. Germline CDR1 is ENHRY and CDR2 is SYGVKD.